Here is one T cell receptor (beta chain) with its context. This entry belongs to a study of blood T cell repertoires in COVID-19. Assay: immunoSEQ multiplex PCR; the TCRdb copy retains only in-frame clones and omits some. The sample records around 110,000 clones, 75% to 90% being singletons. Trimming removed 5 bases at V and 4 bases at J, with 9 bases between. The CDR3 runs to 13 residues. Per germline, CDR1 MNHEY and CDR2 SVGAGI. Material: peripheral blood. This TCR came from a woman in her 70s with acute or convalescent COVID-19. The J gene is TRBJ1-3, the V gene TRBV6-5; D perhaps matches TRBD1 (5 bases). CDR3 in amino acids: CASSLTDGNTIYF. The CDR3 nucleotides are TGTGCCAGCAGTCTGACAGACGGAAACACCATATATTTT.